A single sample gave rise to the 31 T cell receptor beta chains below, sequenced in a study of cytomegalovirus exposure and HLA in healthy donors. The PCR made use of 60 Vbeta and 13 Jbeta primers. TCRdb keeps only in-frame clones here, not all; method: immunoSEQ multiplex PCR. The data contain about 200,000 clones, approximately 79% of them seen just once; the ten biggest clones take up around 4.8%. Material: PBMCs. The receptors derive from a woman in her thirties in good health and CMV-seropositive.

The chain has TRBV7-8 and TRBJ1-1; D is undetermined. This CDR3 is built from 16 residues. Trimming shortened V by 2 bases and J by 0 bases, and 13 bases separated the two germline ends. Per the germline V gene, CDR1 is SGHVS and CDR2 is FQNEAQ. CDR3 in DNA: TGTGCCAGCAGCTTAAGTGTGGGCAGTATGAACACTGAAGCTTTCTTT. Translating gives CASSLSVGSMNTEAFF.

Remarks on this clone: This specimen includes other DNA sequences encoding the same CDR3. The chain joins TRBV5-1 to TRBJ1-1, with unresolved D. The germline V and J ends were trimmed by 4 bases and 5 bases, with 15 bases remaining between them. CDR1 and CDR2 (germline): SGHRS, YFSETQ. The CDR3 is 14 amino acids. The CDR3, as DNA: TGCGCCAGCAGCGCCGCGGGAGGTTATACTGAAGCTTTCTTT. Translation: CASSAAGGYTEAFF.

CDR3 sequence (DNA): TGTGCCAGCAGTTACTCGTACAGTCGGGGAACGGATACGCAGTATTTT. Its translation is CASSYSYSRGTDTQYF. The V call is TRBV6-5, the J call TRBJ2-3; the D gene is possibly TRBD2 (5 bases). This CDR3 spans 16 amino acids. Germline CDR1 reads MNHEY; CDR2 reads SVGAGI. With 0 bases removed from V and 6 bases from J, the gap between germline ends came to 16 bases.

This clone has a handful of counts. Other DNA sequences in the sample encode the same CDR3. The genes are TRBV19 and TRBJ2-3, with a tentative D call TRBD2 (6 bases). The germline CDR1 and CDR2 sequences are LNHDA and SQIVND (reference sequence). CDR3 size: 13 residues. The germline V and J ends were trimmed by 4 bases and 1 base, with 6 bases remaining between them. CDR3 amino acids: CASSRGGTDTQYF. In nucleotides, the CDR3 is TGTGCCAGTAGTAGGGGGGGCACAGATACGCAGTATTTT.

The chain employs TRBV2 and TRBJ2-1; D may be TRBD2 (7 bases). The CDR3 runs 15 residues. CDR1 is SNHLY and CDR2 is FYNNEI in the germline V gene. The V end was cut by 4 bases, the J end by 2 bases, with 12 bases between. For the CDR3, the DNA is TGTGCCAGCAGTGGGGCGGGGGCCGCCTACAATGAGCAGTTCTTC. Protein product: CASSGAGAAYNEQFF.

The rearrangement joins TRBV7-2 to TRBJ2-7; 9 bases map to TRBD2. The V gene's germline CDR1 is SGHTA and CDR2 FQGNSA. The CDR3 is 14 residues long. V was pared by 4 bases and J by 0 bases, with 1 base of the junction left unmatched. The CDR3 region is CASSSSGASYEQYF. The CDR3, as DNA: TGTGCCAGCAGCTCTAGCGGGGCCTCCTACGAGCAGTACTTC.

J is TRBJ1-2 and V is TRBV14; 12 nucleotides match TRBD1. The CDR3 loop spans 16 amino acids. Germline CDR1 and CDR2: SGHDN and FVKESK. With 1 base clipped from V and 8 bases from J, the junction kept 8 bases outside the gene matches. The CDR3 loop reads CASSQAGTGGGKGYTF. In DNA, the CDR3 is TGTGCCAGCAGCCAAGCCGGGACAGGGGGCGGAAAGGGCTACACCTTC.

The rearrangement uses TRBV6-6 and TRBJ2-2; TRBD2 aligns across 8 bases. The junction had 3 bases not matched to a gene; V was cut back by 6 bases and J by 6 bases. The CDR3 covers 13 residues. CDR1 MNHNY and CDR2 SVGAGI come from the germline V gene (reference sequence). The CDR3 nucleotides are TGTGCCAGCAGGGGACTAGATGCCGGGGAGCTGTTTTTT. Translating gives CASRGLDAGELFF.

The CDR3 coding sequence is TGTGCCAGCAGCCCGAGGACAGGGGGGGACACTGAAGCTTTCTTT. It is translated as CASSPRTGGDTEAFF. The gene calls are TRBV9 and TRBJ1-1, with TRBD1 matching 10 bases. Germline V lookup: CDR1 SGDLS, CDR2 YYNGEE. The CDR3 is made up of 15 amino acids. The J segment lost 3 bases and the V segment lost 4 bases, leaving 6 bases of the junction unmatched.

This chain joins TRBV4-1 and TRBJ1-5; D not resolved. Trimming shortened V by 4 bases and J by 6 bases, and 16 bases separated the two germline ends. The V gene's germline CDR1 is MGHRA and CDR2 YSYEKL. The CDR3 runs 15 residues. CDR3 DNA: TGCGCCAGCAGCCTTGGGAGGGCGTGGGGTCAGCCCCAGCATTTT. This sequence encodes CASSLGRAWGQPQHF.

The rearrangement links TRBV5-6 to TRBJ2-7, with 12 bases fitting TRBD2. The CDR3 has 18 residues. V trimming: 2 bases; J trimming: 3 bases; junction bases outside the gene matches: 12. CDR1 and CDR2 (germline): SGHDT, YYEEEE. The chain's CDR3 is CASSFPPTSGGKGYEQYF. The CDR3 DNA follows: TGTGCCAGCAGCTTTCCCCCGACTAGCGGGGGAAAGGGCTACGAGCAGTACTTC.

The chain carries TRBV10-3 and TRBJ2-3, with D perhaps TRBD1 (5 bases). Germline CDR1 and CDR2: ENHRY and SYGVKD. The V end was cut by 2 bases, the J end by 2 bases, with 11 bases between. This CDR3 has 15 amino acids. The CDR3 DNA sequence: TGTGCCATCAGTGAGGAGCAGGGCTACACAGATACGCAGTATTTT. The encoded protein is CAISEEQGYTDTQYF.

This chain joins TRBV5-1 and TRBJ1-2; tentatively, D is TRBD1 (5 bases). The CDR3 totals 17 residues. Trimming pared 0 bases from V and 6 bases from J, leaving 21 bases between. CDR1 is SGHRS, CDR2 YFSETQ, per germline. CDR3 in amino acids: CASSLVHEWGSSDGYTF. The CDR3 DNA follows: TGCGCCAGCAGCTTGGTGCATGAGTGGGGCTCCTCGGATGGCTACACCTTC. The whole variable domain, filled in from reference TRBV5-1 and TRBJ1-2, reads KAGVTQTPRYLIKTRGQQVTLSCSPISGHRSVSWYQQTPGQGLQFLFEYFSETQRNKGNFPGRFSGRQFSNSRSEMNVSTLELGDSALYLCASSLVHEWGSSDGYTFGSGTRLTVV.

J is TRBJ2-1 and V is TRBV11-3; 9 bases fit TRBD2. Germline CDR1 reads SGHNT; CDR2 reads YENEEA. V gave up 6 bases and J gave up 5 bases; unmatched junction bases: 5. The CDR3 loop spans 14 amino acids. Written as DNA, the CDR3 is TGTGCCAGCAGTTACGAGCGGGAGGACAATGAGCAGTTCTTC. It yields the protein CASSYEREDNEQFF.

The chain combines TRBV7-9 with TRBJ2-4; TRBD1 is a possible D gene (5 bases). Germline lookup yields CDR1 SEHNR and CDR2 FQNEAQ (reference sequence). V lost 5 bases and J 0 bases, leaving 23 bases between the germline ends. The CDR3 runs 19 residues. The CDR3 DNA is TGTGCCAGCAGCGCAAGACTGGGGCGCTTGACGCTAGCCAAAAACATTCAGTACTTC. It specifies CASSARLGRLTLAKNIQYF. The full variable domain, completed using reference TRBV7-9 and TRBJ2-4, is DTGVSQNPRHKITKRGQNVTFRCDPISEHNRLYWYRQTLGQGPEFLTYFQNEAQLEKSRLLSDRFSAERPKGSFSTLEIQRTEQGDSAMYLCASSARLGRLTLAKNIQYFGAGTRLSVL.

V is TRBV7-8 and J is TRBJ2-2, with TRBD1 as a possible D gene (6 bases). V shed 3 bases and J shed 0 bases, with 11 bases lying between them. The CDR3 has 16 residues. Germline V lookup: CDR1 SGHVS, CDR2 FQNEAQ. The CDR3 is CASSLHREPNTGELFF. CDR3 sequence (DNA): TGTGCCAGCAGCTTGCACAGGGAACCGAACACCGGGGAGCTGTTTTTT.

This clone was seen only a few times. The chain carries TRBV5-6 and TRBJ1-2; the D gene is possibly TRBD1 (5 bases). The CDR3 totals 17 residues. Looked up from germline, CDR1 is SGHDT and CDR2 is YYEEEE. Trimming stripped 0 bases from V and 0 bases from J, with 15 bases between. CDR3 loop: CASSLEENTGPNYGYTF. CDR3 bases: TGTGCCAGCAGCTTGGAGGAGAATACAGGTCCTAACTATGGCTACACCTTC.

The chain carries TRBV29-1 and TRBJ1-1; 8 bases fit TRBD1. This CDR3 is built from 12 residues. Germline-derived CDR1 and CDR2 are SQVTM and ANQGSEA. V gave up 3 bases and J gave up 7 bases; unmatched junction bases: 4. CDR3 coding DNA: TGCAGCGTTGACTCAGGGGGCGGTGAAGCTTTCTTT. Its protein product is CSVDSGGGEAFF.

Written as DNA, the CDR3 is TGTGCCAGCAAGCTAGCCAAAAACATTCAGTACTTC. This gives the protein CASKLAKNIQYF. The genes are TRBV2 and TRBJ2-4; D gene unclear. The CDR3 runs to 12 residues. The V gene's germline CDR1 is SNHLY and CDR2 FYNNEI. Trimming removed 7 bases at V and 0 bases at J, with 4 bases between. The full variable domain, with the rest looked up from reference TRBV2 and TRBJ2-4, is EPEVTQTPSHQVTQMGQEVILRCVPISNHLYFYWYRQILGQKVEFLVSFYNNEISEKSEIFDDQFSVERPDGSNFTLKIRSTKLEDSAMYFCASKLAKNIQYFGAGTRLSVL.

This clone showed up just once. The chain employs TRBV10-3 and TRBJ2-1, with unresolved D. Germline-derived CDR1 and CDR2 are ENHRY and SYGVKD. V was trimmed by 2 bases and J by 2 bases, leaving 16 bases between them. CDR3 length: 17 amino acids. CDR3 in amino acids: CAISEPLARLPYNEQFF. In DNA form, the CDR3 reads TGTGCCATCAGTGAGCCTCTGGCACGACTTCCCTACAATGAGCAGTTCTTC.

The chain is built from TRBV29-1 and TRBJ2-3; D gene ambiguous. Germline V gene data show CDR1 as SQVTM and CDR2 as ANQGSEA. V was pared by 3 bases and J by 0 bases, with 16 bases between. This CDR3 spans 16 amino acids. CDR3 sequence (DNA): TGCAGCGTTGATCCTCCTCGCGCGGTTAGCACAGATACGCAGTATTTT. As protein: CSVDPPRAVSTDTQYF.

The rearrangement uses TRBV7-2 and TRBJ2-7; 8 nucleotides line up with TRBD2. Germline V gene sequence: CDR1 SGHTA, CDR2 FQGNSA. V shed 3 bases and J 2 bases; nucleotides not matched to a gene: 9. The CDR3 has 16 amino acids. The CDR3 sequence is CASSFNSPGLAYEQYF. In DNA, the CDR3 is TGTGCCAGCAGCTTTAACTCCCCGGGACTAGCCTACGAGCAGTACTTC. The full variable domain, completed using reference TRBV7-2 and TRBJ2-7, is GAGVSQSPSNKVTEKGKDVELRCDPISGHTALYWYRQSLGQGLEFLIYFQGNSAPDKSGLPSDRFSAERTGGSVSTLTIQRTQQEDSAVYLCASSFNSPGLAYEQYFGPGTRLTVT.

The CDR3 sequence is CASSSRQYNYGYTF. The CDR3 nucleotides are TGTGCCAGCAGCTCCCGTCAGTACAACTATGGCTACACCTTC. This rearrangement joins TRBV9 to TRBJ1-2; D gene ambiguous. Trimming removed 4 bases from V and 2 bases from J, with 12 bases in between. Per germline, CDR1 SGDLS and CDR2 YYNGEE. CDR3 length: 14 amino acids.

The chain is built from TRBV5-5 and TRBJ2-7, with D perhaps TRBD1 (5 bases). Trimming shortened V by 4 bases and J by 1 base, and 15 bases separated the two germline ends. Germline loops: CDR1 SGHKS, CDR2 YYEKEE (reference sequence). CDR3 length equals 15 residues. The CDR3 region has the DNA TGTGCCAGCAGCAAACAGGCCTCGTCGTCCTACGAGCAGTACTTC. It codes for CASSKQASSSYEQYF.

The V gene is TRBV5-1, the J gene TRBJ1-2, with D unclear. The CDR3 contains 13 residues. V was pared by 2 bases and J by 8 bases, with 13 bases between. Germline-derived CDR1 and CDR2 are SGHRS and YFSETQ. The CDR3 DNA reads TGCGCCAGCAGCTTAAGAGGGAGAGAGGGCTACACCTTC. Translation: CASSLRGREGYTF.

The chain recombines TRBV19 with TRBJ1-1, with D tentatively TRBD1 (5 bases). CDR1 and CDR2 from the germline V gene are LNHDA and SQIVND (reference sequence). The CDR3 length is 15 residues. V lost 7 bases and J 0 bases, leaving 15 bases between the germline ends. Here the CDR3 DNA reads TGTGCCAGTAACCCCTCGGGGGGAATGAACACTGAAGCTTTCTTT. It encodes CASNPSGGMNTEAFF. Drawing the rest from reference TRBV19 and TRBJ1-1, the complete variable domain is DGGITQSPKYLFRKEGQNVTLSCEQNLNHDAMYWYRQDPGQGLRLIYYSQIVNDFQKGDIAEGYSVSREKKESFPLTVTSAQKNPTAFYLCASNPSGGMNTEAFFGQGTRLTVV.

This chain joins TRBV18 and TRBJ1-3; D may be TRBD1 (5 bases). CDR1 KGHSH and CDR2 LQKENI come from the germline V gene. V dropped 4 bases and J dropped 0 bases, with 10 bases sitting between them. This CDR3 contains 15 residues. The CDR3 bases are TGTGCCAGCTCACATGGGGCCAGCTCTGGAAACACCATATATTTT. Translation gives CASSHGASSGNTIYF.

This chain links TRBV5-8 with TRBJ1-5; a weak D match, TRBD1 (6 bases). Germline V lookup: CDR1 SGHTS, CDR2 YDEGEE. Trimming took off 4 bases at V and 4 bases at J, with 15 bases between the two ends. The CDR3 has 15 amino acids. This CDR3 reads CASSLGNRANQPQHF. CDR3 DNA: TGTGCCAGCAGCCTCGGAAACAGGGCAAATCAGCCCCAGCATTTT.

The V and J genes are TRBV11-3 and TRBJ2-2; maybe TRBD1 (6 bases). CDR1 is SGHNT, CDR2 YENEEA, per germline. CDR3 size: 15 residues. Trimming pared 3 bases from V and 4 bases from J, leaving 12 bases between. As DNA, the CDR3 is TGTGCCAGCAGCTTTGGGACAAGGGTCACCGGGGAGCTGTTTTTT. This translates into CASSFGTRVTGELFF.

V and J are TRBV7-2 and TRBJ2-3; possibly TRBD2 for D (5 bases). The CDR3 consists of 17 residues. Deletions cut 1 base from V and 1 base from J, with 15 bases between. Germline V gene data show CDR1 as SGHTA and CDR2 as FQGNSA. For the CDR3, the DNA is TGTGCCAGCAGCTTAGGTAATTTGGGGAGTGGCACAGATACGCAGTATTTT. Amino acid sequence: CASSLGNLGSGTDTQYF.

This chain connects TRBV11-2 to TRBJ2-2; D possibly corresponds to TRBD2 (6 bases). CDR3 length equals 15 residues. The V gene lost 0 bases and the J gene lost 5 bases, with 10 bases spanning the gap. The germline V gene encodes CDR1 SGHAT and CDR2 FQNNGV. The CDR3 loop is CASSLDRRGTGELFF. CDR3 in DNA: TGTGCCAGCAGCTTAGATCGTCGGGGGACCGGGGAGCTGTTTTTT.